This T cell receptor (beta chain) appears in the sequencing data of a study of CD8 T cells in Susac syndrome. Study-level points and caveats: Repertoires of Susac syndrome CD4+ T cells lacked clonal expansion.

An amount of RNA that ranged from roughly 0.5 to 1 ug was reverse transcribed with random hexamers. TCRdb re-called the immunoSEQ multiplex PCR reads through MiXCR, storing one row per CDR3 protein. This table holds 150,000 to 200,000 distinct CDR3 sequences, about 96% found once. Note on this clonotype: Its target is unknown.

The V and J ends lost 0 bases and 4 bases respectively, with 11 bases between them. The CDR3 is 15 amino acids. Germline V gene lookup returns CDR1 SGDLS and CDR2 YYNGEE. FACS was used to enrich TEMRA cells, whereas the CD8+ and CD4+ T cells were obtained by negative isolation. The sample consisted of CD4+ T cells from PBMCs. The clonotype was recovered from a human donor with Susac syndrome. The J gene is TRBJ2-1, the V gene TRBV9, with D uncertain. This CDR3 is CASSVAAEWYNEQFF. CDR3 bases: TGTGCCAGCAGCGTAGCGGCGGAATGGTACAATGAGCAGTTCTTC.